The T cell receptor beta chain described here comes from a study of CD8 T cells in ankylosing spondylitis. Broader study findings: What appeared characteristic of ankylosing spondylitis blood was a TCR beta motif of 7 or 8 highly homologous variants.

The length of the CDR3 is 14 residues. Germline values: CDR1 MNHNS, CDR2 SASEGT. V lost 3 bases, J lost 10 bases, and 16 bases lay in between. TCRdb re-analysed the 5' RACE reads in MiXCR, keeping a single row per CDR3 protein. The table shows 250,000 to 300,000 distinct CDR3 sequences, with 15% to 20% occurring only once. As to this clonotype: Antigen specificity is unknown.

V and J are TRBV6-1 and TRBJ2-1, with D maybe TRBD2 (6 bases). This receptor was obtained from a male donor with ankylosing spondylitis or in good health (not recorded which). Sequenced material: blood, either unsorted or a sorted T cell fraction (not recorded which). The chain's CDR3 is CASSERDEGLEQFF. CDR3 nucleotides: TGTGCCAGCAGTGAGCGGGACGAGGGGTTAGAGCAGTTCTTC.